Listed here are 4 T cell receptor beta chains from one sample, sequenced in a study of regulatory T cells in long-lasting Graves disease. The authors built TCR beta libraries using iRepertoire HTBI primers and Arm-PCR of CDR3 regions. One entry per CDR3 protein results from TCRdb running MiXCR on the multiplex PCR reads. The sample has 700,000 or so distinct CDR3 sequences, 25% to 30% seen once; the top ten hold around 42%. Described time point: persistent/refractory GD, antithyroid drugs over 5 years with positive TRAb. TCR sequences were obtained from RNA taken from PBMCs. The material was peripheral blood mononuclear cells (PBMCs), obtained when the disease was refractory, from a patient treated with antithyroid drugs. The receptors were sampled from a female donor with Graves disease.

The rearrangement uses TRBV5-6 and TRBJ1-1; D gene uncertain. The ends were cut back, 6 bases at V and 4 bases at J, with 19 bases in the middle. The length of the CDR3 is 15 residues. Germline CDR1 and CDR2: SGHDT and YYEEEE. The CDR3, as DNA: TGTGCCAGCACCTCTGAACTTACAGTCCCCACTGAAGCTTTCTTT. This gives the protein CASTSELTVPTEAFF.

Here the CDR3 reads CASSYRTGEAFF. CDR3 sequence (DNA): TGTGCCAGCAGTTATCGGACAGGGGAAGCTTTCTTT. The chain combines TRBV6-2 or TRBV6-3 with TRBJ1-1; TRBD1 agrees at 8 bases. This CDR3 comprises 12 residues. The V and J ends lost 3 bases and 8 bases, in that order; junction bases with no gene match: 2. CDR1 MNHEY and CDR2 SVGEGT come from the germline V gene.

This clonotype showed up just a few times. The CDR3: CASRGTSRNTGELFF. DNA of the CDR3: TGTGCCAGCAGAGGGACTAGCCGGAACACCGGGGAGCTGTTTTTT. This chain uses TRBV6-1 with TRBJ2-2; 9 positions match TRBD2. Unmatched junction bases numbered 3, after V lost 6 bases and J lost 1 base. This CDR3 region has 15 residues. Germline assignment: CDR1 MNHNS and CDR2 SASEGT.

The CDR3 here is CATSRGGGPGNTIYF. The CDR3, as DNA: TGTGCCACCAGCAGAGGAGGGGGCCCAGGAAACACCATATATTTT. The genes are TRBV15 and TRBJ1-3; the match to TRBD1 covers 7 bases. The germline CDR1 and CDR2 sequences are LNHNV and YYDKDF (reference sequence). V shed 1 base, J shed 4 bases, and the junction held 4 bases outside the gene matches. This CDR3 contains 15 residues.